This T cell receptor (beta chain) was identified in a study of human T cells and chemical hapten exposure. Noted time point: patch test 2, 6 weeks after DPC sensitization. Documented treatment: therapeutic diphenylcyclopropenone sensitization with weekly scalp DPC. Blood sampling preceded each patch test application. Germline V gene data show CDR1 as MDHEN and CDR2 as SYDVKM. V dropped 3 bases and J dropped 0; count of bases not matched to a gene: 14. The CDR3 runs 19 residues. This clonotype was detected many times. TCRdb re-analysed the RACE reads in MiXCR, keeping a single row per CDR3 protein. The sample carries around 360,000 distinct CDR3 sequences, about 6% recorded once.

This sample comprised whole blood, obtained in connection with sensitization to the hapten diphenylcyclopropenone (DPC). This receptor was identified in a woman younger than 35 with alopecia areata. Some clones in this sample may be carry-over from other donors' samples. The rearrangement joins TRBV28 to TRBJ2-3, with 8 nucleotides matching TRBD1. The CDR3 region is CASSLGWAGGHPSTDTQYF. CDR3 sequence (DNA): TGTGCCAGCAGTTTGGGTTGGGCAGGGGGCCATCCAAGCACAGATACGCAGTATTTT.